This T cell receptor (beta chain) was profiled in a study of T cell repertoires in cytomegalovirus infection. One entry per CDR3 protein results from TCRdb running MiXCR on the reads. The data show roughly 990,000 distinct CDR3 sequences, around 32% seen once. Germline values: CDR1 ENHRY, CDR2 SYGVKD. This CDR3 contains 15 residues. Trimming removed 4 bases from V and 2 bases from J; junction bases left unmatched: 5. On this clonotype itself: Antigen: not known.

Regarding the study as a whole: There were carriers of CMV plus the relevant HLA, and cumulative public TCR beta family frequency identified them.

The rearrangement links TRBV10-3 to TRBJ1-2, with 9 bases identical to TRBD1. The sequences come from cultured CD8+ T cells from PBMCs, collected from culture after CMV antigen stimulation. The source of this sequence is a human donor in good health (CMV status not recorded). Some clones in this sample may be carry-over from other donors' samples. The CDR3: CAISGGQGKNYGYTF. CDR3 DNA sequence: TGTGCCATCAGTGGGGGACAGGGTAAAAACTATGGCTACACCTTC.